Shown below are 28 T cell receptor beta chains from a single sample sequenced in a study of T cell responses to AZD1222 COVID-19 vaccine. This table comes from immunoSEQ multiplex PCR, and its TCRdb copy is limited to in-frame clones, with some not included. The sample shows fewer than 200,000 clones, 85% to 95% of them seen only once. The sample here was peripheral blood, taken 28 days after the second AZD1222 dose. These receptor sequences come from an adult who received the AZD1222 COVID-19 vaccine.

This rearrangement joins TRBV29-1 to TRBJ1-2; D might be TRBD1 (5 bases). Per the germline V gene, CDR1 is SQVTM and CDR2 is ANQGSEA. The CDR3 contains 15 residues. V was cut by 3 bases and J by 0 bases, with 14 bases left in between. DNA of the CDR3: TGCAGCGTTGAGAAGGGACTTTCAGCTAACTATGGCTACACCTTC. This sequence encodes CSVEKGLSANYGYTF. The whole variable domain, filled in from reference TRBV29-1 and TRBJ1-2, reads SAVISQKPSRDICQRGTSLTIQCQVDSQVTMMFWYRQQPGQSLTLIATANQGSEATYESGFVIDKFPISRPNLTFSTLTVSNMSPEDSSIYLCSVEKGLSANYGYTFGSGTRLTVV.

The rearrangement links TRBV7-6 to TRBJ2-5; 7 positions agree with TRBD1. With 3 bases clipped from V and 0 bases from J, the junction kept 4 bases outside the gene matches. Germline-derived CDR1 and CDR2 are SGHVS and FNYEAQ. The CDR3 loop spans 15 amino acids. The CDR3 protein is CASSLATGNQETQYF. In DNA form, the CDR3 reads TGTGCCAGCAGCTTGGCGACAGGGAACCAAGAGACCCAGTACTTC. Supplemented by reference TRBV7-6 and TRBJ2-5, the full variable domain reads GAGVSQSPRYKVTKRGQDVALRCDPISGHVSLYWYRQALGQGPEFLTYFNYEAQQDKSGLPNDRFSAERPEGSISTLTIQRTEQRDSAMYRCASSLATGNQETQYFGPGTRLLVL.

This clone was counted a few times. The J gene is TRBJ1-6, the V gene TRBV5-6; possible D gene TRBD1, 6 bases. Germline CDR1 and CDR2: SGHDT and YYEEEE. The CDR3 totals 15 residues. Trimming left V 4 bases short and J 11 bases short, with 19 bases between. CDR3 in amino acids: CASSATVQGIAPLHF. CDR3 DNA: TGTGCCAGCAGCGCGACAGTACAGGGTATTGCACCCCTCCACTTT.

This clone was seen only a few times. The chain joins TRBV5-1 to TRBJ2-5; D is unclear. From germline, CDR1 is SGHRS and CDR2 YFSETQ. Trimming took 0 bases from V and 1 from J, leaving 10 bases between them. This CDR3 is 15 amino acids long. CDR3 DNA: TGCGCCAGCAGCTTGGGGCAGCCGCCCCAAGAGACCCAGTACTTC. Its protein product is CASSLGQPPQETQYF.

The chain combines TRBV9 with TRBJ1-1; maybe TRBD1 (6 bases). Germline V lookup: CDR1 SGDLS, CDR2 YYNGEE. This CDR3 is built from 17 residues. The V and J ends lost 0 bases and 4 bases respectively, with 19 bases between them. The CDR3 reads CASSVDGSGRGGTEAFF. Written as DNA, the CDR3 is TGTGCCAGCAGCGTAGATGGGTCGGGCAGGGGCGGCACTGAAGCTTTCTTT.

The CDR3 loop is CASSQKAGVKGEAFF. For the CDR3, the DNA is TGCGCCAGCAGCCAAAAGGCAGGGGTAAAGGGCGAAGCTTTCTTT. V is TRBV5-1 and J is TRBJ1-1; tentative D call: TRBD1 (6 bases). With 4 bases removed from V and 8 bases from J, the gap between germline ends came to 21 bases. The germline V gene has CDR1 SGHRS and CDR2 YFSETQ. This CDR3 region has 15 residues.

The chain is built from TRBV18 and TRBJ2-2, with a tentative D call TRBD1 (6 bases). Deletions cut 4 bases from V and 0 bases from J, with 9 bases between. The V gene's germline CDR1 is KGHSH and CDR2 LQKENI. The CDR3 spans 15 residues. CDR3: CASSLDSPNTGELFF. DNA for the CDR3: TGTGCCAGCTCACTGGACAGCCCGAACACCGGGGAGCTGTTTTTT.

The V and J genes are TRBV3-1 (or the pseudogene TRBV3-2) and TRBJ1-1, with TRBD1 identical over 9 bases. V trimming: 4 bases; J trimming: 4 bases; junction bases outside the gene matches: 7. Germline V gene lookup returns CDR1 LGHDT and CDR2 YNNKEL (reference sequence). The CDR3 covers 15 residues. CDR3 sequence: CASSRDRELSTEAFF. DNA of the CDR3: TGTGCCAGCAGCCGGGACAGGGAGTTAAGCACTGAAGCTTTCTTT.

This clone was observed a few times. The rearrangement uses TRBV5-4 and TRBJ1-6; D is possibly TRBD1 (6 bases). Trimming removed 4 bases from V and 10 bases from J, with 18 bases in between. CDR1 and CDR2 from the germline V gene are SGHNT and YYREEE (reference sequence). This CDR3 comprises 15 residues. CDR3 nucleotide sequence: TGTGCCAGCAGCGAGGACCCGGGGGCAAGGTCACCCCTCCACTTT. Amino acid sequence: CASSEDPGARSPLHF. Full variable domain (rest looked up from reference TRBV5-4 and TRBJ1-6): ETGVTQSPTHLIKTRGQQVTLRCSSQSGHNTVSWYQQALGQGPQFIFQYYREEENGRGNFPPRFSGLQFPNYSSELNVNALELDDSALYLCASSEDPGARSPLHFGNGTRLTVT.

This rearrangement joins TRBV9 to TRBJ2-3; TRBD2 matches 9 bases. The CDR3 is 16 amino acids. Trimming cost V 1 base and J 3 bases; bases outside gene matches: 6. The germline gives CDR1 SGDLS, CDR2 YYNGEE. CDR3 loop: CASSVSRLAGTDTQYF. Written as DNA, the CDR3 is TGTGCCAGCAGCGTAAGCCGCCTAGCGGGGACAGATACGCAGTATTTT.

The rearrangement uses TRBV11-2 and TRBJ1-6; 9 positions match TRBD1. This CDR3 has 14 amino acids. The trim removed 3 bases at V and 7 bases at J, leaving 1 base unmatched. Germline V gene data show CDR1 as SGHAT and CDR2 as FQNNGV. CDR3 sequence reads: CASSFGQGNSPLHF. The CDR3 DNA sequence: TGTGCCAGCAGCTTCGGACAGGGGAATTCACCCCTCCACTTT. The entire variable domain, with the rest obtained from reference TRBV11-2 and TRBJ1-6, is as follows: EAGVAQSPRYKIIEKRQSVAFWCNPISGHATLYWYQQILGQGPKLLIQFQNNGVVDDSQLPKDRFSAERLKGVDSTLKIQPAKLEDSAVYLCASSFGQGNSPLHFGNGTRLTVT.

Turning to this clone: Other DNA sequences of this sample code for an identical CDR3. The chain carries TRBV11-3 and TRBJ1-4; 10 bases fit TRBD1. The CDR3 runs 15 residues. Trimming cost V 3 bases and J 5 bases; bases outside gene matches: 3. Germline V gives CDR1 SGHNT, CDR2 YENEEA. This CDR3 reads CASSLQTGGNEKLFF. The CDR3 DNA reads TGTGCCAGCAGCTTGCAGACAGGGGGCAATGAAAAACTGTTTTTT.

This chain uses TRBV2 with TRBJ1-4; D remains unclear. Germline CDR1 SNHLY, CDR2 FYNNEI. There are 15 residues in the CDR3. Deletions cut 0 bases from V and 3 bases from J, with 8 bases between. CDR3 region: CASSEARLSNEKLFF. The DNA for the CDR3 is TGTGCCAGCAGTGAAGCGCGGCTTTCTAATGAAAAACTGTTTTTT. The whole variable domain, filled in from reference TRBV2 and TRBJ1-4, reads EPEVTQTPSHQVTQMGQEVILRCVPISNHLYFYWYRQILGQKVEFLVSFYNNEISEKSEIFDDQFSVERPDGSNFTLKIRSTKLEDSAMYFCASSEARLSNEKLFFGSGTQLSVL.

This sequence joins TRBV15 and TRBJ1-5; possibly TRBD1 for D (5 bases). The CDR3 sequence is 13 residues long. With 8 bases removed from V and 6 bases from J, the gap between germline ends came to 14 bases. CDR1 and CDR2 (germline): LNHNV, YYDKDF (reference sequence). The CDR3 here is CATLSGPGQPQHF. CDR3 bases: TGTGCCACCTTATCGGGACCCGGTCAGCCCCAGCATTTT.

J is TRBJ1-2 and V is TRBV5-3; 7 bases are shared with TRBD1. TRBV5-3 is an ORF, with its function uncertain. V lost 4 bases to trimming and J lost 7 bases; unmatched junction nucleotides: 10. The CDR3 extends over 14 amino acids. CDR3 sequence reads: CARSLPTGIGGYTF. The CDR3 nucleotides are TGTGCCAGAAGCCTACCGACAGGGATCGGTGGCTACACCTTC.

CDR3 amino acids: CASSISTGTSGYTDTQYF. As DNA, the CDR3 is TGTGCCAGTAGTATTAGTACCGGGACTAGCGGGTACACAGATACGCAGTATTTT. The V call is TRBV19, the J call TRBJ2-3, with 12 bases lining up with TRBD2. The CDR3 contains 18 residues. CDR1 is LNHDA, CDR2 SQIVND, per germline (reference sequence). Trimming removed 3 bases from V and 2 bases from J; junction bases left unmatched: 9. Filled out from reference TRBV19 and TRBJ2-3, the complete variable domain reads DGGITQSPKYLFRKEGQNVTLSCEQNLNHDAMYWYRQDPGQGLRLIYYSQIVNDFQKGDIAEGYSVSREKKESFPLTVTSAQKNPTAFYLCASSISTGTSGYTDTQYFGPGTRLTVL.

The chain joins TRBV29-1 to TRBJ2-7; TRBD2 is a possible D gene (7 bases). This CDR3 has 13 residues. Trimming pared 4 bases from V and 2 bases from J, leaving 12 bases between. The germline V gene encodes CDR1 SQVTM and CDR2 ANQGSEA. The CDR3 loop is CSVVGGQPYEQYF. DNA for the CDR3: TGCAGCGTTGTGGGGGGGCAGCCCTACGAGCAGTACTTC.

The genes are TRBV5-6 and TRBJ1-6, with no clear D. The CDR3 loop spans 14 amino acids. Trimming cost V 4 bases and J 5 bases, with 10 bases left between them. Germline V gene lookup returns CDR1 SGHDT and CDR2 YYEEEE. CDR3: CASSTQQDNSPLHF. The CDR3 DNA reads TGTGCCAGCAGCACCCAGCAGGATAATTCACCCCTCCACTTT.

A remark on this clone: The same CDR3 can be traced to other DNA sequences in this sample. The rearrangement uses TRBV12-3 or TRBV12-4 and TRBJ1-2, with 7 positions matching TRBD1. The ends lost 4 bases at V and 4 bases at J; junction bases unmatched: 3. This CDR3 spans 13 amino acids. CDR3 sequence reads: CASSSDRTYGYTF. The CDR3 DNA follows: TGTGCCAGCAGTTCGGACAGGACCTATGGCTACACCTTC.

The chain recombines TRBV10-3 with TRBJ2-3; TRBD1 is a possible D gene (5 bases). Trimming took off 5 bases at V and 1 base at J, with 10 bases between the two ends. CDR3 size: 14 residues. CDR1 is ENHRY and CDR2 is SYGVKD in the germline V gene. CDR3 protein: CAISKGLGTDTQYF. In DNA form, the CDR3 reads TGTGCCATCAGTAAGGGGTTAGGCACAGATACGCAGTATTTT.

The V gene is TRBV9, the J gene TRBJ2-1; D is undetermined. The CDR3 has 15 residues. Germline CDR1 SGDLS, CDR2 YYNGEE. V lost 2 bases to trimming and J lost 5 bases, with 14 bases between them. The CDR3 DNA reads as TGTGCCAGCAGCGTGAGCCCCAGTGTGGACAATGAGCAGTTCTTC. Translation: CASSVSPSVDNEQFF.

CDR3 DNA: TGTGCCAGCAGCTTACAATTAGCCAGGGAGCCCTCCTCATACTCTGGAAACACCATATATTTT. Translating it yields CASSLQLAREPSSYSGNTIYF. The J gene is TRBJ1-3, the V gene TRBV7-6; TRBD1 might be the D (5 bases). With 2 bases removed from V and 0 bases from J, the gap between germline ends came to 26 bases. Germline values: CDR1 SGHVS, CDR2 FNYEAQ. The CDR3 consists of 21 residues.

The J gene is TRBJ1-1, the V gene TRBV9, with 7 bases fitting TRBD1. The CDR3 totals 15 residues. From germline, CDR1 is SGDLS and CDR2 YYNGEE. The junction had 5 bases not matched to a gene; V was cut back by 3 bases and J by 0 bases. The CDR3 loop is CASSASGGLNTEAFF. The CDR3 nucleotides read TGTGCCAGCAGCGCCTCAGGGGGACTGAACACTGAAGCTTTCTTT.

The gene calls are TRBV2 and TRBJ1-1; D remains ambiguous. The CDR3 is 10 amino acids. Trimming shortened V by 2 bases and J by 5 bases, and 0 bases separated the two germline ends. CDR1 is SNHLY and CDR2 is FYNNEI in the germline V gene. The DNA for the CDR3 is TGTGCCAGCAGTGAAACTGAAGCTTTCTTT. It codes for CASSETEAFF.

This chain links TRBV3-1 (or the pseudogene TRBV3-2) with TRBJ2-7; D gene uncertain. The CDR3 totals 13 residues. Trimming cost V 4 bases and J 3 bases, with 10 bases left between them. CDR1 and CDR2 (germline): LGHDT, YNNKEL (reference sequence). The CDR3, as DNA: TGTGCCAGCAGCCCCCTAAGTGGCTACGAGCAGTACTTC. It is translated as CASSPLSGYEQYF.

The V call is TRBV18, the J call TRBJ1-1; D is unresolved. Deletions cut 3 bases from V and 3 bases from J, with 20 bases between. Germline CDR1 KGHSH, CDR2 LQKENI. CDR3 size: 17 residues. CDR3 sequence: CASSPPLGVWPDTEAFF. The CDR3 region has the DNA TGTGCCAGCTCACCCCCTTTGGGTGTGTGGCCGGACACTGAAGCTTTCTTT.

The genes are TRBV7-9 and TRBJ2-5, with D unclear. V lost 3 bases and J lost 0, with 14 bases in between. The CDR3 is made up of 16 amino acids. Germline V lookup: CDR1 SEHNR, CDR2 FQNEAQ (reference sequence). CDR3 region: CASSFSESLYQETQYF. The CDR3 nucleotides read TGTGCCAGCAGCTTCTCAGAATCATTGTACCAAGAGACCCAGTACTTC.

The gene calls are TRBV6-5 and TRBJ1-2; 7 bases match TRBD1. This CDR3 has 14 amino acids. J lost 3 bases, V lost 2 bases, and 3 bases had no gene match. Germline CDR1 MNHEY, CDR2 SVGAGI. The CDR3 sequence: CASSYNTGDYGYTF. The CDR3 nucleotides read TGTGCCAGCAGTTACAATACAGGGGACTATGGCTACACCTTC.